This T cell receptor (beta chain) was sequenced for a study of T-cell memory formation after mild COVID-19. Study overall: Clustering of TCRs was largely donor specific.

Overall study results and limits: Memory cells collected pre-infection included some clones that later responded, suggesting cross-reactive memory joined. There was a balanced CD4/CD8 profile in clones contracting day 15 to 85, and later expanders leaned CD4+.

Employing constant-segment primers, 5'RACE generated TCR alpha and TCR beta cDNA libraries bearing sample barcodes and UMIs. TCRdb re-called the 5' RACE reads with MiXCR, one entry per CDR3 protein. The sample lists fewer than 350,000 distinct CDR3 sequences; less than 20% were seen once. The germline V gene has CDR1 LNHDA and CDR2 SQIVND (reference sequence). This CDR3 contains 17 residues. J lost 6 bases, V lost 5 bases, and 12 bases had no gene match. To note about this clonotype: Its cognate antigen is unknown.

The sample was PBMCs or a T cell subset sorted from them (not recorded which). The sequence came from a man aged 18 to 29 who had mild COVID-19 (a few samples of this study predate the infection). Cell type and time point are not known. V usage is TRBV19 and J usage is TRBJ2-1, with 11 nucleotides matching TRBD2. This chain's CDR3 is CASSPEPLAGGINEQFF. In DNA form, the CDR3 reads TGTGCCAGTAGTCCCGAACCCCTAGCGGGGGGCATCAATGAGCAGTTCTTC. Looking up the rest from reference TRBV19 and TRBJ2-1 gives the full variable domain: DGGITQSPKYLFRKEGQNVTLSCEQNLNHDAMYWYRQDPGQGLRLIYYSQIVNDFQKGDIAEGYSVSREKKESFPLTVTSAQKNPTAFYLCASSPEPLAGGINEQFFGPGTRLTVL.